Below, 22 T cell receptor beta chains from the same sample are listed, as sequenced in a study of the immune and genomic landscape of osteosarcoma. Poor-prognosis osteosarcoma patients supplied post-treatment primary, local recurrence and metastasis tumor specimens. Only in-frame clones appear in the TCRdb table, and some are missing; sequencing was by immunoSEQ multiplex PCR. Of roughly 9,800 clones in the sample, 70% to 80% were seen once. Sequenced sample: osteosarcoma tumor tissue from the lung. Receptors originate from a human donor with osteosarcoma.

This clone was picked up a small number of times. The CDR3 spells CASSPHFSRHYEQYF. The CDR3 bases are TGTGCCAGCAGCCCCCATTTTAGCCGCCACTACGAGCAGTACTTC. This chain connects TRBV11-2 to TRBJ2-7; D gene unclear. The CDR3 has 15 amino acids. The V end lost 5 bases, the J end lost 3 bases, and 17 bases lay between the germline ends. Germline-derived CDR1 and CDR2 are SGHAT and FQNNGV.

The rearrangement links TRBV5-1 to TRBJ2-3; D unclear. The CDR3 has 14 amino acids. Deletions cut 4 bases from V and 3 bases from J, with 12 bases between. Germline assignment: CDR1 SGHRS and CDR2 YFSETQ. The CDR3 coding sequence is TGCGCCAGCAGCAGATCACAGTTTACAGATACGCAGTATTTT. Encoded protein: CASSRSQFTDTQYF.

This chain links TRBV10-3 with TRBJ2-5; 11 bases map to TRBD1. Germline-derived CDR1 and CDR2 are ENHRY and SYGVKD. CDR3 size: 15 residues. Trimming took 11 bases from V and 1 from J; bases not matched to a gene: 9. CDR3 coding DNA: TGTGCCGTTGGACAGGGGGCGCAGACCCAAGAGACCCAGTACTTC. Amino acid sequence: CAVGQGAQTQETQYF.

The chain links TRBV6-5 to TRBJ1-5, with D uncertain. V lost 5 bases and J 1 base, leaving 6 bases between the germline ends. CDR1 and CDR2 from the germline V gene are MNHEY and SVGAGI. There are 13 residues in the CDR3. CDR3 nucleotides: TGTGCCAGCAGTACTAACAGCAATCAGCCCCAGCATTTT. The encoded protein is CASSTNSNQPQHF.

This clone has only a few counts. This chain links TRBV2 with TRBJ2-7; D is undetermined. This CDR3 is built from 12 residues. Germline CDR1 is SNHLY and CDR2 is FYNNEI. The V end was cut by 7 bases, the J end by 2 bases, with 9 bases between. The CDR3 spells CASNGPTYEQYF. DNA of the CDR3: TGTGCCAGCAACGGCCCCACCTACGAGCAGTACTTC.

This sequence joins TRBV7-3 and TRBJ2-1; D ambiguous. The CDR3 is 13 residues long. The V end lost 2 bases, the J end lost 5 bases, and 7 bases lay between the germline ends. Germline CDR1 reads SGHTA; CDR2 reads FQGTGA. Written as DNA, the CDR3 is TGTGCCAGCAGCTTAGACCTAAACAATGAGCAGTTCTTC. Its protein product is CASSLDLNNEQFF.

By share, this clone ranks as large. A junction end diverges from the germline sequence, so it may reflect a read error. V is TRBV7-7 and J is TRBJ2-2; D remains unclear. The germline gives CDR1 SSHAT, CDR2 FNYEAQ (reference sequence). CDR3 size: 13 residues. CDR3 sequence: CASSSTGTGELFF. The CDR3 region has the DNA TGTGCTAGCAGCTCAACTGGGACCGGGGAGCTGTTTTTT.

This clone showed up just once. The chain couples TRBV15 to TRBJ2-5; the match to TRBD1 covers 8 bases. Germline V gene lookup returns CDR1 LNHNV and CDR2 YYDKDF (reference sequence). V was clipped by 1 base and J by 5 bases; unmatched bases: 6. This CDR3 has 15 amino acids. CDR3 amino acids: CATSRGEGQEETQYF. The CDR3, as DNA: TGTGCCACCAGCAGAGGAGAGGGACAGGAGGAGACCCAGTACTTC.

This clone has just one count. The CDR3 region is CASSSAGTGFGYTF. CDR3 sequence (DNA): TGCGCCAGCAGCAGCGCCGGGACAGGGTTTGGCTACACCTTC. This chain joins TRBV5-1 and TRBJ1-2, with 9 nucleotides matching TRBD1. CDR3 length equals 14 residues. CDR1 and CDR2 from the germline V gene are SGHRS and YFSETQ. V shed 4 bases and J 7 bases; nucleotides not matched to a gene: 8. The full variable domain, rest sourced from reference TRBV5-1 and TRBJ1-2, is KAGVTQTPRYLIKTRGQQVTLSCSPISGHRSVSWYQQTPGQGLQFLFEYFSETQRNKGNFPGRFSGRQFSNSRSEMNVSTLELGDSALYLCASSSAGTGFGYTFGSGTRLTVV.

J is TRBJ2-3 and V is TRBV30, with 8 nucleotides matching TRBD1. Losses at the gene ends were 8 bases for V and 2 bases for J; bases not matched to a gene: 6. Germline V gene sequence: CDR1 GTSNPN, CDR2 SVGIG (reference sequence). CDR3 length: 13 residues. For the CDR3, the DNA is TGTGCCCAAAGACAGGGGTACACAGATACGCAGTATTTT. It is translated as CAQRQGYTDTQYF.

This chain connects TRBV2 to TRBJ1-2; D unresolved. V lost 8 bases to trimming and J lost 0 bases, with 10 bases between them. CDR1 SNHLY and CDR2 FYNNEI come from the germline V gene. The CDR3 runs 13 residues. The CDR3, as DNA: TGTGCCAGCGGAGATGGAGCTAACTATGGCTACACCTTC. Its translation is CASGDGANYGYTF.

The CDR3 sequence: CASSELAGDSGELFF. The CDR3 DNA reads TGTGCCAGCAGCGAACTAGCGGGAGATTCCGGGGAGCTGTTTTTT. The chain couples TRBV5-6 to TRBJ2-2; 11 bases are shared with TRBD2. J gave up 6 bases and V 4 bases, and 5 bases lay outside the gene matches. The CDR3 runs 15 residues. Germline CDR1 is SGHDT and CDR2 is YYEEEE.

The V and J genes are TRBV7-9 and TRBJ2-1; the D gene is possibly TRBD1 (6 bases). V was clipped by 5 bases and J by 0 bases, with 14 bases between them. Germline assignment: CDR1 SEHNR and CDR2 FQNEAQ (reference sequence). The CDR3 is 16 amino acids. CDR3 sequence: CASSGDRTSSYNEQFF. The CDR3 DNA is TGTGCCAGCAGCGGCGACAGGACCAGCTCCTACAATGAGCAGTTCTTC.

This clone came up a few times. The chain links TRBV28 to TRBJ1-5; D is unresolved. Germline lookup yields CDR1 MDHEN and CDR2 SYDVKM. The CDR3 totals 13 residues. V lost 3 bases, J lost 7 bases, and 10 bases lay in between. The chain's CDR3 is CASSFGLRQPQHF. The CDR3 nucleotides are TGTGCCAGCAGTTTCGGGCTTCGGCAGCCCCAGCATTTT.

This clone was detected once. The J gene is TRBJ2-1, the V gene TRBV21-1; the table assigns TRBD2, which was not confirmed against the DNA. TRBV21-1 is a documented pseudogene. CDR3 length: 13 amino acids. The CDR3 is CASSKVRDNEQFF. CDR3 coding DNA: TGTGCCAGCAGCAAAGTCCGGGACAATGAGCAGTTCTTC.

This chain uses TRBV9 with TRBJ1-1; D uncertain. V was cut by 0 bases and J by 5 bases, with 8 bases left in between. The CDR3 sequence is 13 residues long. The germline V gene encodes CDR1 SGDLS and CDR2 YYNGEE. CDR3 sequence (DNA): TGTGCCAGCAGCGTAGACGGGTGGACTGAAGCTTTCTTT. Protein: CASSVDGWTEAFF.

The CDR3 here is CASSLRKDGLPYEQYF. The CDR3 DNA is TGTGCCAGCAGTTTAAGGAAGGACGGATTACCCTACGAGCAGTACTTC. The chain couples TRBV27 to TRBJ2-7; no firm D call. In germline, CDR1 is MNHEY, CDR2 SMNVEV (reference sequence). The CDR3 extends over 16 amino acids. V was trimmed by 2 bases and J by 2 bases, leaving 16 bases between them.

V is TRBV6-5 and J is TRBJ2-7; 7 bases agree with TRBD2. Germline V gene data show CDR1 as MNHEY and CDR2 as SVGAGI. Unmatched junction bases numbered 9, after V lost 6 bases and J lost 4 bases. This CDR3 comprises 14 residues. In DNA, the CDR3 is TGTGCCAGCAGCCCGGCTAGCGGACCTTACGAGCAGTACTTC. It specifies CASSPASGPYEQYF.

The chain links TRBV5-1 to TRBJ1-6; tentatively, D is TRBD1 (5 bases). From germline, CDR1 is SGHRS and CDR2 YFSETQ. The V and J ends lost 0 bases and 2 bases respectively, with 12 bases between them. The CDR3 sequence is 17 residues long. Here the CDR3 reads CASSLAVRGTYNSPLHF. The CDR3 nucleotides read TGCGCCAGCAGCTTGGCGGTCCGGGGGACCTATAATTCACCCCTCCACTTT.

The chain carries TRBV15 and TRBJ2-1; TRBD2 matches at 13 bases. This CDR3 has 16 residues. Unmatched junction bases numbered 9, after V lost 5 bases and J lost 8 bases. Germline V gene lookup returns CDR1 LNHNV and CDR2 YYDKDF (reference sequence). As DNA, the CDR3 is TGTGCCACCAGCCTCGGACTAGCGGGAGTAAACGATGAGCAGTTCTTC. Translated, it gives CATSLGLAGVNDEQFF.

This rearrangement joins TRBV27 to TRBJ2-7; 7 bases match TRBD1. The CDR3 extends over 14 amino acids. Germline values: CDR1 MNHEY, CDR2 SMNVEV (reference sequence). The trim removed 8 bases at V and 4 bases at J, leaving 11 bases unmatched. In nucleotides, the CDR3 is TGTGCCAGCGCTATCCGGGACAGAGGATACGAGCAGTACTTC. Its translation: CASAIRDRGYEQYF.

J is TRBJ1-6 and V is TRBV7-9; TRBD1 might be the D (6 bases). Germline lookup yields CDR1 SEHNR and CDR2 FQNEAQ (reference sequence). The CDR3 has 13 residues. V gave up 5 bases and J gave up 10 bases, with 12 bases separating them. CDR3 loop: CASSPQGLSPLHF. The CDR3 region has the DNA TGTGCCAGCAGCCCCCAGGGGCTCTCACCCCTCCACTTT.